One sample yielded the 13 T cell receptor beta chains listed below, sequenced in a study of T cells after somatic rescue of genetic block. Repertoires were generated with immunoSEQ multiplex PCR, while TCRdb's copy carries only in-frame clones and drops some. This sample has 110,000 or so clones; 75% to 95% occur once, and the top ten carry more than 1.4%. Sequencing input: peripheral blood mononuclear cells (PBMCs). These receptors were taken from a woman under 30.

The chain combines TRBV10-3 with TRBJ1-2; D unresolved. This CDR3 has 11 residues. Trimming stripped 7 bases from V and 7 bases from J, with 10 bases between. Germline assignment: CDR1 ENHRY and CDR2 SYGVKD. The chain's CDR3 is CAIKESLGYTF. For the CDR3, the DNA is TGTGCCATCAAGGAAAGTCTTGGCTACACCTTC.

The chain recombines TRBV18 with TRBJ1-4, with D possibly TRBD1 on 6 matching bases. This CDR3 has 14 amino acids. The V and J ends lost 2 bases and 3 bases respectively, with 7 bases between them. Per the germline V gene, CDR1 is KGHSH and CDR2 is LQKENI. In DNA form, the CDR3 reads TGTGCCAGCTCACCAAGGGGGGCTAATGAAAAACTGTTTTTT. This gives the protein CASSPRGANEKLFF. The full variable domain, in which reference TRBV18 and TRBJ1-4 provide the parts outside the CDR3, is NAGVMQNPRHLVRRRGQEARLRCSPMKGHSHVYWYRQLPEEGLKFMVYLQKENIIDESGMPKERFSAEFPKEGPSILRIQQVVRGDSAAYFCASSPRGANEKLFFGSGTQLSVL.

The CDR3 nucleotides read TGTGCCAGCAGTTCCAGTAACGAAAAACTGTTTTTT. This sequence encodes CASSSSNEKLFF. The chain is built from TRBV6-5 and TRBJ1-4; no clear D. Germline V gene data show CDR1 as MNHEY and CDR2 as SVGAGI. Trimming left V 4 bases short and J 8 bases short, with 8 bases between. The CDR3 has 12 amino acids.

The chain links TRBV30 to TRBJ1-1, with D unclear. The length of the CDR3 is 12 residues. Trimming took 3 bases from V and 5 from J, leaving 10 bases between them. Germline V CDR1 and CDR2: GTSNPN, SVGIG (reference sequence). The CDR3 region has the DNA TGTGCCTGGAGCTTTACGGGGACTGAAGCTTTCTTT. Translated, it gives CAWSFTGTEAFF.

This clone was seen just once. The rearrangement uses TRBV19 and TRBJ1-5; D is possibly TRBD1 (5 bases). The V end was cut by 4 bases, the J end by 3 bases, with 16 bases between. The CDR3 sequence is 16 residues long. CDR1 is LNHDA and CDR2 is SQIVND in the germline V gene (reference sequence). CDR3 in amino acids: CASSTTGTEANQPQHF. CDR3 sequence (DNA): TGTGCCAGTAGTACTACCGGGACGGAGGCCAATCAGCCCCAGCATTTT.

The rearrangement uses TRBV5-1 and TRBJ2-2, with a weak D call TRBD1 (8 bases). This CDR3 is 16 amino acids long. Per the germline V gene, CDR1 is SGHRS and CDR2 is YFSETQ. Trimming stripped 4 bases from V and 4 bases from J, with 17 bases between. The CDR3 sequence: CASSRWTGRGTGELFF. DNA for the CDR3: TGCGCCAGCAGCCGATGGACAGGGAGGGGCACCGGGGAGCTGTTTTTT. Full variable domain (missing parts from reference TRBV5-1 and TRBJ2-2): KAGVTQTPRYLIKTRGQQVTLSCSPISGHRSVSWYQQTPGQGLQFLFEYFSETQRNKGNFPGRFSGRQFSNSRSEMNVSTLELGDSALYLCASSRWTGRGTGELFFGEGSRLTVL.

The CDR3 DNA sequence: TGTGCCAGCAGACCCGCCGGGTCGGCTAATGAAAAACTGTTTTTT. Translated, it gives CASRPAGSANEKLFF. The rearrangement uses TRBV11-2 and TRBJ1-4, with D unclear. V was pared by 6 bases and J by 3 bases, with 14 bases between. Per the germline V gene, CDR1 is SGHAT and CDR2 is FQNNGV. The CDR3 covers 15 residues.

The CDR3 region has the DNA TGTGCCAGCAGGCCAGGGACCTACGAGCAGTACTTC. It yields the protein CASRPGTYEQYF. V and J are TRBV6-1 and TRBJ2-7; TRBD1 is a possible D gene (5 bases). V shed 6 bases and J shed 2 bases, with 8 bases lying between them. The CDR3 sequence is 12 residues long. Looked up from germline, CDR1 is MNHNS and CDR2 is SASEGT.

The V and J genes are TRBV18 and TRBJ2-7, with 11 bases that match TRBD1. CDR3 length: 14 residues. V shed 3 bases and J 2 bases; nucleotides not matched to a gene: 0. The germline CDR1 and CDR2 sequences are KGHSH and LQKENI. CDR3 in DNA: TGTGCCAGCTCACCGGGACAGGGGGCCTACGAGCAGTACTTC. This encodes CASSPGQGAYEQYF.

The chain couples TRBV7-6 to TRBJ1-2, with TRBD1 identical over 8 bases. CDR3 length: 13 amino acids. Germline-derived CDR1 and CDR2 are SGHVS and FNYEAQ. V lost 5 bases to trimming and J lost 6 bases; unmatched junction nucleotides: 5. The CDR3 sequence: CASSLGQGHGYTF. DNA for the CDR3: TGTGCCAGCAGCCTAGGACAGGGTCATGGCTACACCTTC.

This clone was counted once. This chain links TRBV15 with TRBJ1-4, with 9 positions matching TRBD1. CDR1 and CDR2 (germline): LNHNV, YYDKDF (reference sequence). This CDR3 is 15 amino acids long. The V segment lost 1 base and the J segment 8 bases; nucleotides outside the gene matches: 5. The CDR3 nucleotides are TGTGCCACCAGCAGAGGGGGACAGGGAGGGGAAAAACTGTTTTTT. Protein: CATSRGGQGGEKLFF.

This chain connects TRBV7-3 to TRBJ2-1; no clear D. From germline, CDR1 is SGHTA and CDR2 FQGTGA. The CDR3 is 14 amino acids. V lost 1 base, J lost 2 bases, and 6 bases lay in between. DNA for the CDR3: TGTGCCAGCAGCTTAAGTCCAGCCTACAATGAGCAGTTCTTC. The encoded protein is CASSLSPAYNEQFF.

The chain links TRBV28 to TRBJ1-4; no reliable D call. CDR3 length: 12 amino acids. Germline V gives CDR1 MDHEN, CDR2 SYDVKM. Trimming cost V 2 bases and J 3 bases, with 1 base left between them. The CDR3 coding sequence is TGTGCCAGCAGTTTACCTAATGAAAAACTGTTTTTT. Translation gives CASSLPNEKLFF.